Here is one TCR beta chain with its context. No antigen is known for it. Its ends do not fully match the called genes, so a read error is possible. CDR1 and CDR2 (germline): SGHTA, FQGNSA. There are 15 residues in the CDR3. A second PCR of 7 to 11 cycles used a sample-barcoded 5' primer and a J-beta primer mix. At least 2.5 million CDR3-containing paired-end reads were obtained per sample. A single record per CDR3 protein comes from TCRdb applying MiXCR to the 5' RACE reads. The table lists approximately 810,000 distinct CDR3 sequences, about 34% of them singletons, with approximately 13% in the top ten. The data were obtained in a study of blood T cells in healthy people across ages. Regarding the study as a whole: Considered underestimates were the diversity estimates obtained from one million T cells.

The sequence was obtained from a man younger than 35 in good health. V gene TRBV7-2 combines with J gene TRBJ2-3; 9 bases line up with TRBD2. The sample comprised blood. CDR3 sequence: CANSPDSGGTDTQYF. In DNA, the CDR3 is TGTGCCAACAGCCCGGATAGCGGGGGCACAGATACACAGTATTTT.